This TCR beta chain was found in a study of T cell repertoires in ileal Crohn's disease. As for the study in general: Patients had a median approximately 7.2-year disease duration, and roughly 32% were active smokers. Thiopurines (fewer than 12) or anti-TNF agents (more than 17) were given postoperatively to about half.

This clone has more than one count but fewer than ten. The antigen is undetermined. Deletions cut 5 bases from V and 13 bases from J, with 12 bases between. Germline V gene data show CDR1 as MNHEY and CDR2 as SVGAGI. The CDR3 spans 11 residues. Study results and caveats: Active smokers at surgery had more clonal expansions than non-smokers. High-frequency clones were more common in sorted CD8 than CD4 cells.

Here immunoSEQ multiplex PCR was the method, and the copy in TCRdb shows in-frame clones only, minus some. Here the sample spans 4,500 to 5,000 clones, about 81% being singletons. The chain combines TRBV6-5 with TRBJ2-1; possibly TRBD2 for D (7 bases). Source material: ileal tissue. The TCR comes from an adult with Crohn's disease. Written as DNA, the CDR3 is TGTGCCAGCAGTCGGGAGGACAGTCAGTTCTTC. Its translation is CASSREDSQFF.